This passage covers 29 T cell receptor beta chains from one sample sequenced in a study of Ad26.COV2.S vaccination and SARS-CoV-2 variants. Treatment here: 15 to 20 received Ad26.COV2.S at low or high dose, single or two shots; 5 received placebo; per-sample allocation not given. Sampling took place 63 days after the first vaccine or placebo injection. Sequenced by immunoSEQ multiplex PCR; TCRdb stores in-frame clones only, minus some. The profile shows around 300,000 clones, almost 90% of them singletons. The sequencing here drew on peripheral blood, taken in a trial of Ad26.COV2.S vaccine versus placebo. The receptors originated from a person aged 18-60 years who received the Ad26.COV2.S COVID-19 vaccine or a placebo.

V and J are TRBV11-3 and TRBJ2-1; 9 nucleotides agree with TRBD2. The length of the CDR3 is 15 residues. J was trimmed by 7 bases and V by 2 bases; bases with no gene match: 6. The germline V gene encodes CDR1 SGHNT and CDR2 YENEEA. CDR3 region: CASSLFGGRANEQFF. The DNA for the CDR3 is TGTGCCAGCAGCTTATTCGGCGGGAGGGCGAATGAGCAGTTCTTC.

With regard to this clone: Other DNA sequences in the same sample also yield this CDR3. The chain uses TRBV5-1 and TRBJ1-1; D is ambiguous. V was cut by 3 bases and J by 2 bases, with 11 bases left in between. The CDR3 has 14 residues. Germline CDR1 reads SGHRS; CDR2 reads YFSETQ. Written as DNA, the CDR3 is TGCGCCAGCAGCTCCGGACCTACAAACACTGAAGCTTTCTTT. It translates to CASSSGPTNTEAFF.

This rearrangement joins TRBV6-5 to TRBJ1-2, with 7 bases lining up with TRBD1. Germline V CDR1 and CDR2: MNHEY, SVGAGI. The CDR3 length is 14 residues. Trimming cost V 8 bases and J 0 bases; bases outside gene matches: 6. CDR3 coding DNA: TGTGCCAGCGGCTTAGGGACAGCTAACTATGGCTACACCTTC. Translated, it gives CASGLGTANYGYTF.

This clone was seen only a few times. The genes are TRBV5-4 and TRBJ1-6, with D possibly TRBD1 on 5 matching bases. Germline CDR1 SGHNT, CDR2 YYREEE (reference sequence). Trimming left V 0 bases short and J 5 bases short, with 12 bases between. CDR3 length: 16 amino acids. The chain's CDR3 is CASSLGSARDNSPLHF. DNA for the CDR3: TGTGCCAGCAGCTTGGGCAGCGCCAGGGATAATTCACCCCTCCACTTT.

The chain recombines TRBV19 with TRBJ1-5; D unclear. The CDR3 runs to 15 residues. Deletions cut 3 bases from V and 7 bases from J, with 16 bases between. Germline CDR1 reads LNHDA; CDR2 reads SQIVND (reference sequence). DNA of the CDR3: TGTGCCAGTAGTATTGGGGAAAGGCCATACCAGCCCCAGCATTTT. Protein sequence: CASSIGERPYQPQHF. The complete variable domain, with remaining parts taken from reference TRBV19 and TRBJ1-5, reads DGGITQSPKYLFRKEGQNVTLSCEQNLNHDAMYWYRQDPGQGLRLIYYSQIVNDFQKGDIAEGYSVSREKKESFPLTVTSAQKNPTAFYLCASSIGERPYQPQHFGDGTRLSIL.

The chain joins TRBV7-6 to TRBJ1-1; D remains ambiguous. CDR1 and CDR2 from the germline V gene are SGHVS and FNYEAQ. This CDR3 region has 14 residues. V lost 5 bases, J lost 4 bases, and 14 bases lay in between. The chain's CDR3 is CASSRELEATEAFF. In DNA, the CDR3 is TGTGCCAGCAGCCGCGAGCTGGAGGCCACTGAAGCTTTCTTT.

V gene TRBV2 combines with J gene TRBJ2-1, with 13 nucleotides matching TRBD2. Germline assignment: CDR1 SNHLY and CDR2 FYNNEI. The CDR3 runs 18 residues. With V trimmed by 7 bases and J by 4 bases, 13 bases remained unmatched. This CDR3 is CASTAGGGGLAGYNEQFF. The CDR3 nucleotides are TGTGCCAGCACCGCAGGTGGGGGGGGACTAGCGGGATACAATGAGCAGTTCTTC.

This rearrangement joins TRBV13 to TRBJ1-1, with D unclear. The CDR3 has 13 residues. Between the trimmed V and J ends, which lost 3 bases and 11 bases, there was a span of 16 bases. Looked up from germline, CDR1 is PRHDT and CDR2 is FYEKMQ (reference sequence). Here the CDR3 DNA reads TGTGCCAGCAGCTTTCCCCTACCCACTCGGGCTTTCTTT. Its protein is CASSFPLPTRAFF.

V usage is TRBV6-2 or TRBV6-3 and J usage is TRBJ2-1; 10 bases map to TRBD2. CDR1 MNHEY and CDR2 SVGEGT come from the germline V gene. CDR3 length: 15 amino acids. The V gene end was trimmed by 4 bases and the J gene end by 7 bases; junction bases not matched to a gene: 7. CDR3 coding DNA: TGTGCCAGCAGTTGGGCTAGCGGGAGTGGGAATGAGCAGTTCTTC. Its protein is CASSWASGSGNEQFF.

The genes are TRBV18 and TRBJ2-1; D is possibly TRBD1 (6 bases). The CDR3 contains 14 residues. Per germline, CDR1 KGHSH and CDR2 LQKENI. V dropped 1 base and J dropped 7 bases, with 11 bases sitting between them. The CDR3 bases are TGTGCCAGCTCACCACAAAGGGGGTTGAATGAGCAGTTCTTC. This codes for CASSPQRGLNEQFF. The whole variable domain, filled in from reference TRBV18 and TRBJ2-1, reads NAGVMQNPRHLVRRRGQEARLRCSPMKGHSHVYWYRQLPEEGLKFMVYLQKENIIDESGMPKERFSAEFPKEGPSILRIQQVVRGDSAAYFCASSPQRGLNEQFFGPGTRLTVL.

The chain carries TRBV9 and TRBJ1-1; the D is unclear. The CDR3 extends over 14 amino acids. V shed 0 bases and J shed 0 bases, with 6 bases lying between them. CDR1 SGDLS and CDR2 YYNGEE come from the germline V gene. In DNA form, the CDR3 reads TGTGCCAGCAGCGTAGACGGGATGAACACTGAAGCTTTCTTT. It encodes CASSVDGMNTEAFF.

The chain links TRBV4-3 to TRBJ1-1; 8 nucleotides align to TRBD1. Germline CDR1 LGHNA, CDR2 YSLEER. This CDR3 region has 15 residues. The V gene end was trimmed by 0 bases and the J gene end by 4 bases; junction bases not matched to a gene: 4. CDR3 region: CASSQEAGGGTEAFF. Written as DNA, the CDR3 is TGCGCCAGCAGCCAAGAGGCAGGGGGCGGCACTGAAGCTTTCTTT.

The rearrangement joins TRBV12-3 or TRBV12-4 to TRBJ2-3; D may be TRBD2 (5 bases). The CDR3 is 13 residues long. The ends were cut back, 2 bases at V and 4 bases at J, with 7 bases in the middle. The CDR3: CASSLTEADTQYF. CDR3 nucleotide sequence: TGTGCCAGCAGTTTAACGGAGGCAGATACGCAGTATTTT.

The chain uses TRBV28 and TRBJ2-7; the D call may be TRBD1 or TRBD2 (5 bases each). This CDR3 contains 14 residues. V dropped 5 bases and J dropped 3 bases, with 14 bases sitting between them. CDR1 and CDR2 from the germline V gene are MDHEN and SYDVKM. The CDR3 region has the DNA TGTGCCAGCAGTCAGGGCCCCGGGGACTACGAGCAGTACTTC. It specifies CASSQGPGDYEQYF.

CDR3 amino acids: CASSQEGAGGSPLHF. The CDR3 coding sequence is TGCGCCAGCAGCCAAGAGGGGGCAGGGGGTTCACCCCTCCACTTT. The rearrangement uses TRBV4-1 and TRBJ1-6; 7 bases agree with TRBD1. J lost 9 bases, V lost 0 bases, and 5 bases had no gene match. This CDR3 has 15 residues. Germline-derived CDR1 and CDR2 are MGHRA and YSYEKL.

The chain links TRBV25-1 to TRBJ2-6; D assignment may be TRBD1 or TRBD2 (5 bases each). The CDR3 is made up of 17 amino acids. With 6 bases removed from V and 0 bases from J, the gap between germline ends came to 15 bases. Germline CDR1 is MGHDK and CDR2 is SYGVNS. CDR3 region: CASRDPGTVSGANVLTF. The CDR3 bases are TGTGCCAGCAGGGACCCCGGGACGGTCTCTGGGGCCAACGTCCTGACTTTC.

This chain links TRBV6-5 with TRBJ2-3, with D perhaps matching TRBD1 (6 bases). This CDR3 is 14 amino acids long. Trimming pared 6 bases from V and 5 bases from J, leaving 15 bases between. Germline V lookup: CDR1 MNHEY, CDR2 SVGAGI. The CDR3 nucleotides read TGTGCCAGCAGACTTACGGGACATAAAGATACGCAGTATTTT. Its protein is CASRLTGHKDTQYF.

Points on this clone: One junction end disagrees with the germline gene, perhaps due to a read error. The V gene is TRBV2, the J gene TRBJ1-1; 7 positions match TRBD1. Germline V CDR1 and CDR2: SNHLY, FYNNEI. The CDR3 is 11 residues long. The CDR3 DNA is TGTGCCAGTAGTGGGGACAGAGAAGCTTTCTTT. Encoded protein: CASSGDREAFF.

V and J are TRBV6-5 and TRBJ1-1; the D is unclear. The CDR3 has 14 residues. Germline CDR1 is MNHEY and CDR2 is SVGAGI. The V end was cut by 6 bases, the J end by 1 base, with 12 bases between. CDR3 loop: CASSPGRRNTEAFF. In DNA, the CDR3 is TGTGCCAGCAGCCCGGGCAGGCGGAACACTGAAGCTTTCTTT.

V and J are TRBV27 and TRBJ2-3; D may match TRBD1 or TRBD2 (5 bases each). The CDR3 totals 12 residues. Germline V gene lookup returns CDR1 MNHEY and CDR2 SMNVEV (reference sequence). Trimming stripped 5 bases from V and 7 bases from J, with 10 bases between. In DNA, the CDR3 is TGTGCCAGCAGTCCCTGGGGGTATACGCAGTATTTT. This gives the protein CASSPWGYTQYF.

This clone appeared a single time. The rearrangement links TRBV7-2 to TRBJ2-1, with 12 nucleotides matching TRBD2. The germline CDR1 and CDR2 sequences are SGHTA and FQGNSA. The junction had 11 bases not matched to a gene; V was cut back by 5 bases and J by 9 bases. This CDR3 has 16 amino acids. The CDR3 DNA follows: TGTGCCAGCAGCCCCTGGACTAGCGGGACGGGGGGTGAGCAGTTCTTC. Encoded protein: CASSPWTSGTGGEQFF.

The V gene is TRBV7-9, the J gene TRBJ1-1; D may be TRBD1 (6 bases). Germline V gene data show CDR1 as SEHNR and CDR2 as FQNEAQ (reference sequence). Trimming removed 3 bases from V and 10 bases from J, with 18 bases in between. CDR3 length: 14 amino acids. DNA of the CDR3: TGTGCCAGCAGCTTGACCGAGACAGGCCTCGGAGCTTTCTTT. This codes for CASSLTETGLGAFF.

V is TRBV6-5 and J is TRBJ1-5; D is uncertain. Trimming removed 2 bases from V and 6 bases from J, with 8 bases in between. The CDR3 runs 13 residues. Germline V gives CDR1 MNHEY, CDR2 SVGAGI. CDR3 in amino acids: CASSYQRSQPQHF. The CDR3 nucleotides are TGTGCCAGCAGTTACCAACGAAGTCAGCCCCAGCATTTT.

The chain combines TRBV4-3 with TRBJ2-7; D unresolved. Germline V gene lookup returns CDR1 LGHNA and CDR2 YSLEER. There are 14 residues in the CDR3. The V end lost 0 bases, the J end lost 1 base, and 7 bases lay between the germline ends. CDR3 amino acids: CASSQDRFSYEQYF. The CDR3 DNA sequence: TGCGCCAGCAGCCAAGATCGGTTTTCCTACGAGCAGTACTTC.

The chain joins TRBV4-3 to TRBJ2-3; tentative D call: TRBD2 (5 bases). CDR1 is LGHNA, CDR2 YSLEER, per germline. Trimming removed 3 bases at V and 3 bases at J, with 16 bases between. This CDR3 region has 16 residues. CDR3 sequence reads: CASSQEPMGRTDTQYF. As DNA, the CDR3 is TGCGCCAGCAGCCAGGAACCGATGGGGAGAACAGATACGCAGTATTTT.

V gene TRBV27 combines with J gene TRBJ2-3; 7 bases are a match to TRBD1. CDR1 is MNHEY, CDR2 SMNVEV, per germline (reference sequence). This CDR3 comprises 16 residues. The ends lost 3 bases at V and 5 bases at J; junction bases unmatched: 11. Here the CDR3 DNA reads TGTGCCAGCAGTTTGAGGGCAGGGGGTAATCGAGATACGCAGTATTTT. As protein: CASSLRAGGNRDTQYF.

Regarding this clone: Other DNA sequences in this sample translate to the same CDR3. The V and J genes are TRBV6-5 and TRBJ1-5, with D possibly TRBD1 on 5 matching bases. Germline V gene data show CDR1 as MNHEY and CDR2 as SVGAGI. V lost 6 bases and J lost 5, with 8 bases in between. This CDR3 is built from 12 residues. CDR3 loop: CASSPRDQPQHF. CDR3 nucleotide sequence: TGTGCCAGCAGCCCCAGGGATCAGCCCCAGCATTTT.

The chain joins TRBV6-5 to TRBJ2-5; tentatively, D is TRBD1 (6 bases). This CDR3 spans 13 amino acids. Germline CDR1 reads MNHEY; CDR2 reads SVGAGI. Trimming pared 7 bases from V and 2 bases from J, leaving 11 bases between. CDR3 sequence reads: CASMDRPQETQYF. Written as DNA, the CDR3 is TGTGCCAGCATGGACAGACCACAAGAGACCCAGTACTTC.

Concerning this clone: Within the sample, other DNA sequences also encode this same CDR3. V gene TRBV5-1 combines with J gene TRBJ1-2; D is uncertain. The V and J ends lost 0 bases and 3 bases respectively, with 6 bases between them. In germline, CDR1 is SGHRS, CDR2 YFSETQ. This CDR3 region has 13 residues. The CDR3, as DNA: TGCGCCAGCAGCTTGGAGGGTGACTATGGCTACACCTTC. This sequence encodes CASSLEGDYGYTF.